The T cell receptor beta chain under discussion was sequenced for a study of siplizumab effects on memory and regulatory T cells. Notes on the study in general: Naive T cells looked more diverse than memory cells and looked like major alloresponse contributors. Treg-derived clones made up an average of approximately 70% of mappable alloreactive CD4+ clones with siplizumab and about 26% in controls. Of the proliferating CD4+ or CD8+ clones, roughly 80-95% lacked a naive or memory phenotype that could be assigned.

As regards this clone: Its specificity is not known.

Trimming removed 7 bases from V and 5 bases from J, with 20 bases in between. The CDR3 loop spans 15 amino acids. The assay looked at some 9.8 x 10^4 TCR templates in each sample. The table came from immunoSEQ multiplex PCR; TCRdb's copy has only in-frame clones and leaves some out. The data show some 88,000 clones, 80% to 90% seen once. Material: CD4+ T cells sorted from blood. The TCR was taken from a human donor in good health. This chain links TRBV23-1 with TRBJ2-5; D is unclear. TRBV23-1 is an ORF; its function is uncertain. CDR3 DNA sequence: TGCGCCAGCATTCCCCCCGTCGGTTCAGCGGAGACCCAGTACTTC. It yields the protein CASIPPVGSAETQYF.